The T cell receptor (beta chain) under discussion was sequenced for a study of Ad26.COV2.S vaccination and SARS-CoV-2 variants. Turning to the study itself: Doses of Ad26.COV2.S were injected into muscle once or twice, 56 days apart.

This clone was recorded many times. The treatment here: 15 to 20 received Ad26.COV2.S at low or high dose, single or two shots; about 5 received placebo; per-sample allocation not given. Day 63 following the first vaccine or placebo injection was when the samples were taken. This table comes from immunoSEQ multiplex PCR, and its TCRdb copy is limited to in-frame clones, with some not included. Found here are approximately 350,000 clones, roughly 91% of them singletons; the top ten hold roughly 3.6%. The CDR3 totals 15 residues. The germline V and J ends were trimmed by 4 bases and 1 base, with 8 bases remaining between them. CDR1 and CDR2 from the germline V gene are SGHDN and FVKESK.

The receptor was derived from a person aged 18-65 years who received the Ad26.COV2.S COVID-19 vaccine or a placebo. The source material was peripheral blood, sampled in a trial of Ad26.COV2.S vaccine versus placebo. The J gene is TRBJ2-6, the V gene TRBV14; the D gene is possibly TRBD1 (6 bases). The CDR3 DNA reads as TGTGCCAGCAGCCCAACAGGGTCTGGGGCCAACGTCCTGACTTTC. It translates to CASSPTGSGANVLTF.